This T cell receptor beta chain was sequenced in a study of blood T cell repertoires in COVID-19 (TCRdb year 2020). About the investigation overall: Samples from collaborators originated in the United States, Italy and Spain and spanned both the acute and convalescent phases of COVID-19. Samples came from the ongoing ImmuneRACE study (first 160 participants) plus 1,254 subjects from 6 global collaborators. Subjects who had been exposed to COVID-19, were actively infected with it, or had recovered from it provided the deeply sampled blood TCRbeta repertoires that made up the dataset. The prospective study material was composed of cDNA or gDNA derived from T cells, B-cell-depleted T cells, or PBMCs. The repertoires were made available in a free public database intended to serve as a resource for research on the immune response to SARS-CoV-2. Where available, HLA class I and class II types were obtained from metadata supplied by the sample provider rather than from assay-based typing. Sample metadata almost always included a de-identified subject ID, COVID-19 status, age in years and sex.

A second Seattle source provided samples from volunteer blood donors who had recovered from COVID-19. Each collaborating institution followed its own protocols to collect whole blood in K2EDTA tubes. Collaborator samples were shipped for TCRbeta analysis as frozen whole blood, isolated PBMCs, or DNA extracted from either sample type. CDR1 ENHRY and CDR2 SYGVKD were looked up in the germline V gene. The CDR3 runs 13 residues from the cysteine to the phenylalanine. The read is trimmed to its CDR3 DNA, 39 bases read in frame from base 1. V drops 11 bases and J drops 5 bases, leaving 13 bases in between. The investigation overall reported the following: The amount of clinical and demographic metadata varied by source and participant and was provided uncurated.

Regarding this clone: Its target antigen remains unknown. No quality values exist for individual bases; no much larger clone is one base distant.

TCRbeta CDR3 regions were amplified from genomic DNA by means of the immunoSEQ Assay, a bias-controlled multiplex PCR. In the original analysis: The number of nucleated cells in each sample was estimated from the amplification of reference gene primers within the assay. Sequence reads were collapsed and filtered to measure the absolute abundance of every unique TCRbeta CDR3 rearrangement. Productive Simpson clonality was computed per sample as the square root of Simpson's diversity index over productive rearrangements. TCRdb holds this immuneACCESS table with in-frame rearrangements only. Some clones are missing; in checked studies, unresolved V genes explain under half, and the rest has no known cause. The DNA gave D and trimming, while V, J and clone size come from that table. This sample comprises roughly 190,000 clones, 88% of them detected only once. Roughly 6.2% of the sample lies in the top ten.

The TCR comes from a woman aged 40-49 years who had recovered from COVID-19. Input material: peripheral blood. The rearranged segments are TRBV10-3 and TRBJ1-6; matching of 6 bases hints at TRBD1 as the D gene. The DNA sequence follows: TGTGCCGGGAGCCGGGACAATAATTCACCCCTCCACTTT. This translates into CAGSRDNNSPLHF.